This entry lists 20 T cell receptor beta chains sequenced from one sample in a study of T cell repertoires in cytomegalovirus infection. TCRdb re-called the reads with MiXCR, one entry per CDR3 protein. The sample shows approximately 290,000 distinct CDR3 sequences, about 26% of them seen only once. Sequenced input: PBMCs. These receptors were obtained from a human donor in good health (CMV status not recorded). Some clones in this sample may be carry-over from other donors' samples.

The J gene is TRBJ2-2, the V gene TRBV7-2; 11 bases are shared with TRBD2. V was pared by 4 bases and J by 7 bases, with 8 bases of the junction left unmatched. This CDR3 is 16 amino acids long. The germline CDR1 and CDR2 sequences are SGHTA and FQGNSA. The CDR3 here is CASSSGTSGLSGELFF. The CDR3 nucleotides read TGTGCCAGCAGCTCCGGGACTAGCGGTTTAAGCGGGGAGCTGTTTTTT.

This clonotype was seen at least ten times. The rearrangement uses TRBV6-2 or TRBV6-3 and TRBJ2-1, with a tentative D call TRBD2 (6 bases). Per germline, CDR1 MNHEY and CDR2 SVGEGT. The CDR3 extends over 13 amino acids. V was pared by 5 bases and J by 4 bases, with 9 bases between. The CDR3 DNA sequence: TGTGCCAGCAGTAAGGGACTTTACAATGAGCAGTTCTTC. Amino acid sequence: CASSKGLYNEQFF.

Worth noting for this clonotype: One end of the junction fails to match germline, which may point to a read error. The chain recombines TRBV7-8 with TRBJ2-7, with D uncertain. Germline V gene lookup returns CDR1 SGHVS and CDR2 FQNEAQ. The CDR3 spans 16 residues. The DNA for the CDR3 is TGTGCCAGCAGCGAAAAGTCTGTCTACCCGGGCTACGAGCAGTGCTTC. Protein product: CASSEKSVYPGYEQCF.

The chain combines TRBV6-2 or TRBV6-3 with TRBJ2-7, with D unresolved. CDR3 length equals 13 residues. Trimming removed 6 bases at V and 6 bases at J, with 15 bases between. Germline values: CDR1 MNHEY, CDR2 SVGEGT. CDR3 nucleotides: TGTGCCAGCAGAAACCCCCCTTTGGGCGAGCAGTACGTC. Translating gives CASRNPPLGEQYV.

This clonotype was seen at least ten times. The chain employs TRBV7-6 and TRBJ2-1; D may be TRBD1 (6 bases). CDR3 size: 15 residues. Trimming stripped 1 base from V and 8 bases from J, with 15 bases between. Germline-derived CDR1 and CDR2 are SGHVS and FNYEAQ. CDR3 amino acids: CASSLGTAKTDEQFF. In nucleotides, the CDR3 is TGTGCCAGCAGCTTAGGGACAGCCAAAACGGATGAGCAGTTCTTC.

The rearrangement links TRBV12-3 or TRBV12-4 to TRBJ2-7; D not resolved. V was trimmed by 0 bases and J by 3 bases, leaving 12 bases between them. The CDR3 loop spans 15 amino acids. The DNA of the CDR3 is TGTGCCAGCAGTTTAGCCGGGCCTCACGGCTACGAGCAGTACTTC. It is translated as CASSLAGPHGYEQYF.

This clonotype occurred many times. This chain connects TRBV24-1 to TRBJ2-3, with TRBD2 matching over 11 bases. The CDR3 is 19 residues long. V trimming: 3 bases; J trimming: 2 bases; junction bases outside the gene matches: 12. CDR1 is KGHDR and CDR2 is SFDVKD in the germline V gene. The CDR3 loop reads CATSDPLPTSGRPTDTQYF. CDR3 coding DNA: TGTGCCACCAGTGATCCCCTTCCAACTAGCGGGAGACCCACAGATACGCAGTATTTT.

This clonotype was recorded at least ten times. V and J are TRBV7-2 and TRBJ2-3; the match to TRBD2 covers 8 bases. This CDR3 has 14 residues. Trimming at V came to 2 bases and at J to 3 bases, leaving 1 base not matched to a gene. CDR1 is SGHTA, CDR2 FQGNSA, per germline. CDR3 coding DNA: TGTGCCAGCAGCTTAACGGGGGGGACAGATACGCAGTATTTT. Translated: CASSLTGGTDTQYF.

This clonotype was seen only a few times. The V and J genes are TRBV29-1 and TRBJ2-3; D is unclear. The CDR3 consists of 15 residues. V lost 2 bases, J lost 6 bases, and 18 bases lay in between. Per the germline V gene, CDR1 is SQVTM and CDR2 is ANQGSEA. CDR3 in amino acids: CSVETPGSLRDTQYF. The CDR3 DNA sequence: TGCAGCGTTGAAACCCCGGGTTCCCTGAGGGATACGCAGTATTTT.

The table lists this clonotype with many counts. The genes are TRBV28 and TRBJ2-2; D uncertain. The CDR3 sequence is 14 residues long. Trimming removed 7 bases from V and 1 base from J, with 10 bases in between. CDR1 MDHEN and CDR2 SYDVKM come from the germline V gene. This chain's CDR3 is CASTERGNTGELFF. The CDR3 nucleotides read TGTGCCAGCACTGAGAGAGGGAACACCGGGGAGCTGTTTTTT. The full variable domain, its missing parts supplied by reference TRBV28 and TRBJ2-2, is DVKVTQSSRYLVKRTGEKVFLECVQDMDHENMFWYRQDPGLGLRLIYFSYDVKMKEKGDIPEGYSVSREKKERFSLILESASTNQTSMYLCASTERGNTGELFFGEGSRLTVL.

V gene TRBV20-1 combines with J gene TRBJ1-2; D not certain. CDR3 length equals 13 residues. CDR1 DFQATT and CDR2 SNEGSKA come from the germline V gene (reference sequence). Trimming left V 0 bases short and J 9 bases short, with 14 bases between. DNA of the CDR3: TGCAGTGCTAGAGATAGGCAGCAAAGTAGCTACACCTTC. Encoded protein: CSARDRQQSSYTF.

This clonotype has more than one count but fewer than ten. This rearrangement joins TRBV2 to TRBJ2-1; tentatively, D is TRBD1 (5 bases). Looked up from germline, CDR1 is SNHLY and CDR2 is FYNNEI. The CDR3 sequence is 14 residues long. V shed 5 bases and J shed 5 bases, with 13 bases lying between them. As DNA, the CDR3 is TGTGCCAGCAGTTCCGCAGGGTCCCACAATGAGCAGTTCTTC. It specifies CASSSAGSHNEQFF. The full variable domain, with the rest looked up from reference TRBV2 and TRBJ2-1, is EPEVTQTPSHQVTQMGQEVILRCVPISNHLYFYWYRQILGQKVEFLVSFYNNEISEKSEIFDDQFSVERPDGSNFTLKIRSTKLEDSAMYFCASSSAGSHNEQFFGPGTRLTVL.

This clonotype appeared a few times. The V call is TRBV7-9, the J call TRBJ2-5; 9 nucleotides line up with TRBD2. From germline, CDR1 is SEHNR and CDR2 FQNEAQ (reference sequence). V was pared by 5 bases and J by 4 bases, with 11 bases of the junction left unmatched. This CDR3 is 16 amino acids long. DNA for the CDR3: TGTGCCAGCAGCCCTCTAGCGGGGTTAGAGGGAGAGACCCAGTACTTC. Translating it yields CASSPLAGLEGETQYF.

This clonotype was seen repeatedly, ten times or more. The chain's CDR3 is CASSLTINYGYTF. The CDR3 nucleotides read TGTGCCAGCAGCCTCACAATTAACTATGGCTACACCTTC. The V and J genes are TRBV7-2 and TRBJ1-2; D is undetermined. Germline CDR1 SGHTA, CDR2 FQGNSA. The length of the CDR3 is 13 residues. With 5 bases removed from V and 1 base from J, the gap between germline ends came to 8 bases.

This clonotype occurred a few times. The V call is TRBV7-2, the J call TRBJ2-7; D gene ambiguous. The V end lost 5 bases, the J end lost 3 bases, and 8 bases lay between the germline ends. Germline lookup yields CDR1 SGHTA and CDR2 FQGNSA. This CDR3 has 12 amino acids. This CDR3 is CASSAQYYEQYF. CDR3 sequence (DNA): TGTGCCAGCAGCGCCCAATACTACGAGCAGTACTTC.

This clonotype was recorded many times. The rearrangement uses TRBV7-2 and TRBJ2-7, with D tentatively TRBD1 (5 bases). The germline V and J ends were trimmed by 2 bases and 4 bases, with 18 bases remaining between them. The germline CDR1 and CDR2 sequences are SGHTA and FQGNSA. CDR3 length: 16 amino acids. The CDR3 DNA reads TGTGCCAGCAGCTTATCCTTTGGACACCTGTTATACGAGCAGTACTTC. Residues: CASSLSFGHLLYEQYF.

This clonotype turned up a few times. The chain joins TRBV24-1 to TRBJ1-2; D might be TRBD1 (5 bases). Trimming left V 6 bases short and J 5 bases short, with 12 bases between. Germline V gives CDR1 KGHDR, CDR2 SFDVKD. This CDR3 has 13 residues. Written as DNA, the CDR3 is TGTGCCACCAGTCACGACCAGGGTTATGGCTACACCTTC. Encoded protein: CATSHDQGYGYTF.

This clonotype was seen more than once but under ten times. The rearrangement uses TRBV2 and TRBJ2-1; maybe TRBD1 (5 bases). The CDR3 is made up of 13 amino acids. CDR1 is SNHLY and CDR2 is FYNNEI in the germline V gene. The V end was cut by 3 bases, the J end by 7 bases, with 10 bases between. CDR3 protein: CASSDQGTNEQFF. CDR3 in DNA: TGTGCCAGCAGTGATCAGGGAACGAATGAGCAGTTCTTC.

This clonotype was seen repeatedly, ten times or more. The chain has TRBV7-6 and TRBJ2-2; D is unclear. Trimming pared 3 bases from V and 1 base from J, leaving 6 bases between. The CDR3 has 14 residues. In germline, CDR1 is SGHVS, CDR2 FNYEAQ. The CDR3 DNA reads as TGTGCCAGCAGCTTCGCACGGAACACCGGGGAGCTGTTTTTT. Protein sequence: CASSFARNTGELFF. The full variable domain, with the rest looked up from reference TRBV7-6 and TRBJ2-2, is GAGVSQSPRYKVTKRGQDVALRCDPISGHVSLYWYRQALGQGPEFLTYFNYEAQQDKSGLPNDRFSAERPEGSISTLTIQRTEQRDSAMYRCASSFARNTGELFFGEGSRLTVL.

There are a few counts of this clonotype. This chain joins TRBV20-1 and TRBJ1-2; tentatively, D is TRBD1 (6 bases). The CDR3 extends over 13 amino acids. The V gene lost 5 bases and the J gene lost 3 bases, with 13 bases spanning the gap. Germline-derived CDR1 and CDR2 are DFQATT and SNEGSKA (reference sequence). The CDR3 loop is CSADLRGDYGYTF. CDR3 DNA sequence: TGCAGTGCTGATCTCAGGGGTGACTATGGCTACACCTTC.